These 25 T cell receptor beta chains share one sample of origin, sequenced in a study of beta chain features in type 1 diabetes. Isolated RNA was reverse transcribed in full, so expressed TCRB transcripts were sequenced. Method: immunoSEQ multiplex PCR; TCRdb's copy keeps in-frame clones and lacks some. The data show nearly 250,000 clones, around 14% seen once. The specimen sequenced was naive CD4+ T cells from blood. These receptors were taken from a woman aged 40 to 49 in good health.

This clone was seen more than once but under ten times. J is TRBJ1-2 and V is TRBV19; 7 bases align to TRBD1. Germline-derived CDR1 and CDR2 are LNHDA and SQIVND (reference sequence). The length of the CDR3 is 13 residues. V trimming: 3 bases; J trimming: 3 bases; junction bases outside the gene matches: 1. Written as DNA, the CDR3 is TGTGCCAGTAGTATCCAGGGGGACTATGGCTACACCTTC. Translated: CASSIQGDYGYTF.

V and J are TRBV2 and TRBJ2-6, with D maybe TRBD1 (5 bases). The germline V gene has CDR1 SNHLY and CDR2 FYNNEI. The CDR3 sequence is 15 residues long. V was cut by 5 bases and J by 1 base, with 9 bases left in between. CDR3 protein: CASSRQRSGANVLTF. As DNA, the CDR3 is TGTGCCAGCAGTAGACAGAGATCTGGGGCCAACGTCCTGACTTTC. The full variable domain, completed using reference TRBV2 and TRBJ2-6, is EPEVTQTPSHQVTQMGQEVILRCVPISNHLYFYWYRQILGQKVEFLVSFYNNEISEKSEIFDDQFSVERPDGSNFTLKIRSTKLEDSAMYFCASSRQRSGANVLTFGAGSRLTVL.

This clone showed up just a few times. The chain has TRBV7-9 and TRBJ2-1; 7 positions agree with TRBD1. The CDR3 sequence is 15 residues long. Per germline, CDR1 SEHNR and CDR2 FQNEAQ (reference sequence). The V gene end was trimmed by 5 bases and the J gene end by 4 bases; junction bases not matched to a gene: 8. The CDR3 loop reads CASSATGTAYNEQFF. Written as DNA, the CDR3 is TGTGCCAGCAGCGCGACCGGGACAGCTTACAATGAGCAGTTCTTC. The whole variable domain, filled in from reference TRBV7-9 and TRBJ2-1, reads DTGVSQNPRHKITKRGQNVTFRCDPISEHNRLYWYRQTLGQGPEFLTYFQNEAQLEKSRLLSDRFSAERPKGSFSTLEIQRTEQGDSAMYLCASSATGTAYNEQFFGPGTRLTVL.

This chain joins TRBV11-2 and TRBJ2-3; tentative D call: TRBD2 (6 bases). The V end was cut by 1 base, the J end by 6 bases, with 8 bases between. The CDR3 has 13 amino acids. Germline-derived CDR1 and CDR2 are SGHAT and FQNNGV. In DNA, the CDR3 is TGTGCCAGCAGCTTAGGGAGGGGTGATACGCAGTATTTT. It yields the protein CASSLGRGDTQYF.

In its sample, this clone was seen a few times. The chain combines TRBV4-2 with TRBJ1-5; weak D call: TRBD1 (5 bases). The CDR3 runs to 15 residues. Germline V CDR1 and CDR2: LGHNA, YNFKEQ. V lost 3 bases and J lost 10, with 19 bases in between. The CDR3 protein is CASSQHQGGDRPQHF. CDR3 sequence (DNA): TGTGCCAGCAGCCAGCACCAGGGTGGGGATCGACCCCAGCATTTT.

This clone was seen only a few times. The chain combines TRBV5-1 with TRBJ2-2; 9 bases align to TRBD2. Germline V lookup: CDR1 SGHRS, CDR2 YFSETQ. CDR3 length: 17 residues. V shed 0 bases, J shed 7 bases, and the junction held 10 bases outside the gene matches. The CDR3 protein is CASSLAGRGGLDGELFF. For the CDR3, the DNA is TGCGCCAGCAGCTTGGCTGGGCGGGGGGGCCTCGACGGGGAGCTGTTTTTT.

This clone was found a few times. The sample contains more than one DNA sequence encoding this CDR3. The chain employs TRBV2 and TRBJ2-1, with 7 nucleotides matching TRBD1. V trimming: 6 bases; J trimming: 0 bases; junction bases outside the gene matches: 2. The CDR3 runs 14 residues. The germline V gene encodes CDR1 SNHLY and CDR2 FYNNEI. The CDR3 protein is CASRQGSSYNEQFF. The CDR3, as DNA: TGTGCCAGCAGACAGGGGAGCTCCTACAATGAGCAGTTCTTC.

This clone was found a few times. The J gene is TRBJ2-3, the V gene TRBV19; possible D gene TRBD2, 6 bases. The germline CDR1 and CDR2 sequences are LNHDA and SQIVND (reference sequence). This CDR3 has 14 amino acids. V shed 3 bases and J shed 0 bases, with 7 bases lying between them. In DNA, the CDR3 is TGTGCCAGTAGTATCGGGACTAGCACAGATACGCAGTATTTT. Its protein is CASSIGTSTDTQYF.

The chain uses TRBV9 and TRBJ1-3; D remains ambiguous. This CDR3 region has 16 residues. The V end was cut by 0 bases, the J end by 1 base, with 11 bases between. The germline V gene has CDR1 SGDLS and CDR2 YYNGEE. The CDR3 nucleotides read TGTGCCAGCAGCGTAGCTACGGGGTCGTCTGGAAACACCATATATTTT. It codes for CASSVATGSSGNTIYF.

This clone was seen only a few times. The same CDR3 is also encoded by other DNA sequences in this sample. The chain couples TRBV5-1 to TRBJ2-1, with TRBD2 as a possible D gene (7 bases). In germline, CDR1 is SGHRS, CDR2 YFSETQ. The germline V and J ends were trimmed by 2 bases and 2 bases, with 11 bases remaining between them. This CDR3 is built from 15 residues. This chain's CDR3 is CASSLGGGAYNEQFF. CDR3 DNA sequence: TGCGCCAGCAGCTTAGGAGGGGGGGCCTACAATGAGCAGTTCTTC. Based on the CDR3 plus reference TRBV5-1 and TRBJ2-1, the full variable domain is KAGVTQTPRYLIKTRGQQVTLSCSPISGHRSVSWYQQTPGQGLQFLFEYFSETQRNKGNFPGRFSGRQFSNSRSEMNVSTLELGDSALYLCASSLGGGAYNEQFFGPGTRLTVL.

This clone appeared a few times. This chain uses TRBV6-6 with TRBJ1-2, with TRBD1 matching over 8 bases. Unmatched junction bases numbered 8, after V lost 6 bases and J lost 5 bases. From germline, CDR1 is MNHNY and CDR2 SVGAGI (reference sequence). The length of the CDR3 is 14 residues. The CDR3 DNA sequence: TGTGCCAGCAGACCTGGGACAGGCCCGTATGGCTACACCTTC. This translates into CASRPGTGPYGYTF.

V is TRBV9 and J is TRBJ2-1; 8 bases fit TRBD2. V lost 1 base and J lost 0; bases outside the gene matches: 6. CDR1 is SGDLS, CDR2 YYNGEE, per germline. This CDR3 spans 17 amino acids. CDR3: CASSVSGGTPSYNEQFF. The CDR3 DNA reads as TGTGCCAGCAGCGTAAGCGGGGGCACCCCCTCCTACAATGAGCAGTTCTTC.

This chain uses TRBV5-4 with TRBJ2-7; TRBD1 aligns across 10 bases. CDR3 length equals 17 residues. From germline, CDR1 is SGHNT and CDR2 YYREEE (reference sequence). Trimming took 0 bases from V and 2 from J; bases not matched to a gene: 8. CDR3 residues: CASSLAMGQGRTYEQYF. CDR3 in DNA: TGTGCCAGCAGCTTGGCGATGGGACAGGGGAGAACCTACGAGCAGTACTTC.

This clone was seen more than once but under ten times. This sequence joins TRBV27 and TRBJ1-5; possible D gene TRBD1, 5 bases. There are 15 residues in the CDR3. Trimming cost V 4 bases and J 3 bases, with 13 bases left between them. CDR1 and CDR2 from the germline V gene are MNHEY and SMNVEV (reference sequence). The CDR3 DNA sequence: TGTGCCAGCAGTTGGGGGAGGGGATACAATCAGCCCCAGCATTTT. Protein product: CASSWGRGYNQPQHF.

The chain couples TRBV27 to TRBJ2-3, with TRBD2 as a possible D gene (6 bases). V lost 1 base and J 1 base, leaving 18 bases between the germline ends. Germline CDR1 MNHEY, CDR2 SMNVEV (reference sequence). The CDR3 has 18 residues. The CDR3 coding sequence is TGTGCCAGCAGTTTATATGGAGGGACGCGACGGGGCACAGATACGCAGTATTTT. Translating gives CASSLYGGTRRGTDTQYF.

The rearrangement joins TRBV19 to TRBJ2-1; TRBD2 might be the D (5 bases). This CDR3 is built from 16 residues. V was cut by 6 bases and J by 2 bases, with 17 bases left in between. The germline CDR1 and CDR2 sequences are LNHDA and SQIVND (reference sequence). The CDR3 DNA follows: TGTGCCAGTAGCCCCTCGTGGCGGGCCCCCTACAATGAGCAGTTCTTC. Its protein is CASSPSWRAPYNEQFF.

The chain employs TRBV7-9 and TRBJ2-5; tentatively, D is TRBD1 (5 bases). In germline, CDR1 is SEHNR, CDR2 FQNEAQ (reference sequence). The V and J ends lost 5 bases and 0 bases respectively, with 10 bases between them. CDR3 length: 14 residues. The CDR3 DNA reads TGTGCCAGCAGCGGACAAACGTACCAAGAGACCCAGTACTTC. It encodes CASSGQTYQETQYF.

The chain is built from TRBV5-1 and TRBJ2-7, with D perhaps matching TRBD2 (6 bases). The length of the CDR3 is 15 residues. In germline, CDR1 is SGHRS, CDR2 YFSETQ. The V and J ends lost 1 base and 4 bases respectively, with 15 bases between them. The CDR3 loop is CASSLFTGETYEQYF. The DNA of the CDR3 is TGCGCCAGCAGCTTGTTCACGGGGGAGACATACGAGCAGTACTTC.

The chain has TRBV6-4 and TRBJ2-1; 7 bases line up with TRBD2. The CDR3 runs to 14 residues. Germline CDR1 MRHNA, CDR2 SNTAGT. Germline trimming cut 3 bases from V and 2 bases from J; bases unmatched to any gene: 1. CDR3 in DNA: TGTGCCAGCAGTGAGCGGGGGACCTACAATGAGCAGTTCTTC. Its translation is CASSERGTYNEQFF.

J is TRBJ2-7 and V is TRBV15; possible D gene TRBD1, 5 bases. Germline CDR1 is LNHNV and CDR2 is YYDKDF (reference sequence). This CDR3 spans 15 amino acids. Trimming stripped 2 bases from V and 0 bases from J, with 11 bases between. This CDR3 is CATSRSNRISYEQYF. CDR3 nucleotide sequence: TGTGCCACCAGCAGATCTAACAGGATCTCCTACGAGCAGTACTTC.

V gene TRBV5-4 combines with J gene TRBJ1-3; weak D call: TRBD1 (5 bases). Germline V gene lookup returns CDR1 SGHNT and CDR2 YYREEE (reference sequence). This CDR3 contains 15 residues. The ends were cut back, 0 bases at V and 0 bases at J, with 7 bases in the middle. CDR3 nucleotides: TGTGCCAGCAGCTTGGCGGGGGGCTCTGGAAACACCATATATTTT. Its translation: CASSLAGGSGNTIYF.

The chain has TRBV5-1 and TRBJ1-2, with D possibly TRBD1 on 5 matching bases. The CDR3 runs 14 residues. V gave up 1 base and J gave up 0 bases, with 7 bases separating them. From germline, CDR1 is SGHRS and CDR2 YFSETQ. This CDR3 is CASSLLDTNYGYTF. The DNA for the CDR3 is TGCGCCAGCAGCTTGCTGGACACTAACTATGGCTACACCTTC.

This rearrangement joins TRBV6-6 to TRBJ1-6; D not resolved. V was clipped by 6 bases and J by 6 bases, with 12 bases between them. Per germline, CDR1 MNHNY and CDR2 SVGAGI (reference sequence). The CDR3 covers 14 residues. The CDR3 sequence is CASRRQVPNSPLHF. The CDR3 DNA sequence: TGTGCCAGCAGAAGACAAGTCCCTAATTCACCCCTCCACTTT.

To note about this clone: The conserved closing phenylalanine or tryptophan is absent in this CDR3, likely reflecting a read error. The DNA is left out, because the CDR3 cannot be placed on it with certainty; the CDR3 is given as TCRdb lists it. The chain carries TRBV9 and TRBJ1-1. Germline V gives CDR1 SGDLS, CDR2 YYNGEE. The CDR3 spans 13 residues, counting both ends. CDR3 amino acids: CASSPGYGTPREL.

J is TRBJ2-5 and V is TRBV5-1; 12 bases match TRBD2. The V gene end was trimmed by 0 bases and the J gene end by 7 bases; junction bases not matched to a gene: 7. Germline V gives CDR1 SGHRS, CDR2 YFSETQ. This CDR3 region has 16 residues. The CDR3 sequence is CASSLETGTSGRTQYF. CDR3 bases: TGCGCCAGCAGCTTGGAGACCGGGACTAGCGGGCGGACCCAGTACTTC.